The present T cell receptor (beta chain) was sequenced within a study of glioma-infiltrating T cells after dendritic cell vaccination. Time point meaning: after dendritic cell vaccination, including at tumor progression/relapse. PBMC sampling occurred before vaccination, two weeks after the third dose, and at progression. Trimming took off 6 bases at V and 2 bases at J, with 18 bases between the two ends. Germline V gives CDR1 SQVTM, CDR2 ANQGSEA. The CDR3 loop spans 15 amino acids. Amplification used 60 V beta primers and 13 J beta primers. This table comes from immunoSEQ multiplex PCR, and its TCRdb copy is limited to in-frame clones, with some not included. The profile shows more than 55,000 clones, around 85% of them singletons.

The rearrangement joins TRBV29-1 to TRBJ2-3; TRBD2 might be the D (7 bases). The sequencing used blood, collected after dendritic cell vaccination. This clonotype was sampled from a human donor with glioblastoma. The CDR3 nucleotides are TGCAGCGTGTGGGGGATGGGGGGGGCCACAGATACGCAGTATTTT. Protein: CSVWGMGGATDTQYF.